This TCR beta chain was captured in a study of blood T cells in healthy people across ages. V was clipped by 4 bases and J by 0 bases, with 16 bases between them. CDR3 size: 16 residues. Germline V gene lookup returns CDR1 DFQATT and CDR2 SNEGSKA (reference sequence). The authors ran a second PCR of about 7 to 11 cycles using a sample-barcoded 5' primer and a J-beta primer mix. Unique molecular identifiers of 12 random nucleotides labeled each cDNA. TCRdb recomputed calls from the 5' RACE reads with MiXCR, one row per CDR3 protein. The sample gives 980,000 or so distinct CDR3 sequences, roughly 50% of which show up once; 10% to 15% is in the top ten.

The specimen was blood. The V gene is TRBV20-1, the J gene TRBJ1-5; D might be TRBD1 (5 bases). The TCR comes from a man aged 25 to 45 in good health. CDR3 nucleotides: TGCAGTGCTAATCCGGGGGAGGGTTATAGCAATCAGCCCCAGCATTTT. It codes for CSANPGEGYSNQPQHF.